Below are 11 T cell receptor beta chains sequenced from a single sample in a study of identical twins. TCRdb itself ran the 5' RACE reads through MiXCR, one entry per CDR3 protein. The sample lists approximately 150,000 distinct CDR3 sequences, around 3.5% occurring once. Sequencing was done on a sample of memory T cells sorted from blood. These TCRs come from a young man in good health.

Concerning this clonotype: A much more abundant neighbour one base away suggests this may be a read error. This chain connects TRBV5-1 to TRBJ2-3; TRBD1 is a possible D gene (6 bases). This CDR3 comprises 14 residues. Germline V gene data show CDR1 as SGHRS and CDR2 as YFSETQ. CDR3 bases: TGCGCCAGCAGCCAGGGGTCTGTTACAGATACGCAGTTTTTT. As protein: CASSQGSVTDTQFF. Variable domain in full (rest from reference TRBV5-1 and TRBJ2-3): KAGVTQTPRYLIKTRGQQVTLSCSPISGHRSVSWYQQTPGQGLQFLFEYFSETQRNKGNFPGRFSGRQFSNSRSEMNVSTLELGDSALYLCASSQGSVTDTQFFGPGTRLTVL.

In this sample, this clonotype turned up many times. This chain's CDR3 is CSVGPGGGETQYF. DNA of the CDR3: TGCAGCGTTGGCCCAGGTGGGGGGGAGACCCAGTACTTC. The V gene is TRBV29-1, the J gene TRBJ2-5; a weak D match, TRBD2 (6 bases). V lost 4 bases and J 5 bases, leaving 14 bases between the germline ends. The CDR3 consists of 13 residues. In germline, CDR1 is SQVTM, CDR2 ANQGSEA.

To note about this clonotype: Given a much more abundant clone one base away, this may be a read error. This chain uses TRBV5-8 with TRBJ2-5, with D possibly matching TRBD2 (6 bases). CDR3 length: 13 amino acids. From germline, CDR1 is SGHTS and CDR2 YDEGEE. This CDR3 reads CTSSLYGRETQYF. The CDR3 DNA reads as TGTACCAGCAGCTTGTACGGGAGAGAGACCCAGTACTTC.

In this sample, this clonotype turned up many times. The rearrangement uses TRBV6-2 or TRBV6-3 and TRBJ1-5, with a possible D match to TRBD1 (6 bases). V dropped 11 bases and J dropped 1 base, with 15 bases sitting between them. Germline CDR1 is MNHEY and CDR2 is SVGEGT. The CDR3 is 14 residues long. The CDR3 bases are TGTGCCTCCCAAACCGGACAGAGCAATCAGCCCCAGCATTTT. Its translation: CASQTGQSNQPQHF.

This clonotype has at least ten counts. The rearrangement uses TRBV9 and TRBJ2-1; TRBD2 matches at 7 bases. This CDR3 has 15 amino acids. Losses at the gene ends were 3 bases for V and 1 base for J; bases not matched to a gene: 4. Germline V gene sequence: CDR1 SGDLS, CDR2 YYNGEE. The CDR3 sequence is CASSDGGGSYNEQFF. The DNA for the CDR3 is TGTGCCAGCAGCGATGGGGGGGGGTCCTACAATGAGCAGTTCTTC. Drawing the rest from reference TRBV9 and TRBJ2-1, the complete variable domain is DSGVTQTPKHLITATGQRVTLRCSPRSGDLSVYWYQQSLDQGLQFLIQYYNGEERAKGNILERFSAQQFPDLHSELNLSSLELGDSALYFCASSDGGGSYNEQFFGPGTRLTVL.

J is TRBJ2-1 and V is TRBV3-1; D is perhaps TRBD2 (5 bases). The V and J ends lost 10 bases and 5 bases respectively, with 12 bases between them. This CDR3 has 12 residues. CDR1 LGHDT and CDR2 YNNKEL come from the germline V gene (reference sequence). The CDR3 DNA sequence: TGTGCCACCCGGACGGGGAACAATGAGCAGTTCTTC. Translation gives CATRTGNNEQFF.

This clonotype was found many times. This sequence joins TRBV5-5 and TRBJ2-7, with 9 bases fitting TRBD2. V was pared by 4 bases and J by 7 bases, with 3 bases of the junction left unmatched. The V gene's germline CDR1 is SGHKS and CDR2 YYEKEE (reference sequence). The CDR3 extends over 12 amino acids. The CDR3 region has the DNA TGTGCCAGCAGCGGACTAGCGCTTGAGCAGTACTTC. Translating it yields CASSGLALEQYF.

This clonotype was seen a handful of times. The chain joins TRBV5-5 to TRBJ2-7, with 10 bases that match TRBD2. CDR1 SGHKS and CDR2 YYEKEE come from the germline V gene (reference sequence). The CDR3 extends over 15 amino acids. J was trimmed by 5 bases and V by 0 bases; bases with no gene match: 5. The CDR3 loop is CASSLDTSGINEQYF. CDR3 bases: TGTGCCAGCAGCTTGGATACTAGCGGGATCAACGAGCAGTACTTC.

This clonotype appeared many times. Because the CDR3's place on the DNA is in doubt, the DNA is left out and the CDR3 is given as listed by TCRdb. The chain links TRBV27 to TRBJ1-5; the listed D gene, TRBD1, was not tested against the DNA. Inclusive of both ends, the CDR3 amounts to 15 amino acids. CDR1 MNHEY and CDR2 SMNVEV come from the germline V gene (reference sequence). CDR3 residues: CASSSSGQGDLAQHF.

This clonotype was seen repeatedly, ten times or more. V is TRBV7-9 and J is TRBJ2-7, with TRBD1 matching 8 bases. This CDR3 has 16 amino acids. Germline V gene lookup returns CDR1 SEHNR and CDR2 FQNEAQ (reference sequence). The junction had 12 bases not matched to a gene; V was cut back by 6 bases and J by 2 bases. CDR3 region: CASSPGQGYVTYEQYF. Written as DNA, the CDR3 is TGTGCCAGCAGTCCAGGACAGGGCTATGTTACCTACGAGCAGTACTTC.

This rearrangement joins TRBV30 to TRBJ1-1; 7 nucleotides match TRBD1. J gave up 11 bases and V 8 bases, and 20 bases lay outside the gene matches. The CDR3 is made up of 14 amino acids. Per the germline V gene, CDR1 is GTSNPN and CDR2 is SVGIG (reference sequence). The CDR3 protein is CAGLAAATGAGAFF. In DNA form, the CDR3 reads TGTGCCGGGTTAGCCGCGGCTACAGGGGCTGGGGCTTTCTTT.